This T cell receptor (beta chain) was identified in a study of blood T cell repertoires in COVID-19. Using immunoSEQ multiplex PCR, the repertoire was profiled, and TCRdb retains in-frame clones only, with some absent. The table records roughly 300,000 clones, 85% of them present only once. The CDR3 is 13 residues long. Germline assignment: CDR1 SQVTM and CDR2 ANQGSEA. With 3 bases removed from V and 1 base from J, the gap between germline ends came to 7 bases. Sequenced: peripheral blood. The rearrangement uses TRBV29-1 and TRBJ2-1; tentative D call: TRBD1 (5 bases). The clonotype was recovered from a human donor in a cohort sampled during active COVID-19. DNA of the CDR3: TGCAGCGTTGAGACAGTTTCCTACAATGAGCAGTTCTTC. This translates into CSVETVSYNEQFF.